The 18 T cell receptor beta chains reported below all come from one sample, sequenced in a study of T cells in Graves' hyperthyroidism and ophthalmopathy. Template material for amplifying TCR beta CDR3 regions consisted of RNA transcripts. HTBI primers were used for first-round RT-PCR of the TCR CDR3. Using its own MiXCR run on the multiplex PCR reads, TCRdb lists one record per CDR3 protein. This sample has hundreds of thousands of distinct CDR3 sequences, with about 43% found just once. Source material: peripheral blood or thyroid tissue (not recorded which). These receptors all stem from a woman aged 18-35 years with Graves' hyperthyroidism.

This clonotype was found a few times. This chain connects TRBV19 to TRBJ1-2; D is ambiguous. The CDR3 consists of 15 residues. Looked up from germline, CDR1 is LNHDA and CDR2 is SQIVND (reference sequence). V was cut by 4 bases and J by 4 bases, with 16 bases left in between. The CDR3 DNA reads TGTGCCAGTAGTAGGGCGCCAGTCCCGTTCTATGGCTACACCTTC. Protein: CASSRAPVPFYGYTF.

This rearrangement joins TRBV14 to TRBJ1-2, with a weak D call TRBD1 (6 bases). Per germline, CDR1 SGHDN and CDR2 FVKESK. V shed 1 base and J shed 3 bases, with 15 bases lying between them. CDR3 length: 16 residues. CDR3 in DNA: TGTGCCAGCAGCCAAGGGGGGTCGGGGGCGGACTATGGCTACACCTTC. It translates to CASSQGGSGADYGYTF. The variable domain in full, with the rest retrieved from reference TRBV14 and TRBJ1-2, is EAGVTQFPSHSVIEKGQTVTLRCDPISGHDNLYWYRRVMGKEIKFLLHFVKESKQDESGMPNNRFLAERTGGTYSTLKVQPAELEDSGVYFCASSQGGSGADYGYTFGSGTRLTVV.

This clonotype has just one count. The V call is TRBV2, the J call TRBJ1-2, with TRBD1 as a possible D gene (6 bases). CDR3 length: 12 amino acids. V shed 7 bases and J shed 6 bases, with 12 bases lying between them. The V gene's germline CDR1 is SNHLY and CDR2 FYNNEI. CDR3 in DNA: TGTGCCAGCACCGGGACAAGTCATGGCTACACCTTC. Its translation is CASTGTSHGYTF.

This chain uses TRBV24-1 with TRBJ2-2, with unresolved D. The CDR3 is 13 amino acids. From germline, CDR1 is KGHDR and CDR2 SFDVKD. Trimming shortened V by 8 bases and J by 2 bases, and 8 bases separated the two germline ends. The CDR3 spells CATIDTNTGELFF. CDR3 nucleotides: TGTGCCACCATTGACACTAACACCGGGGAGCTGTTTTTT.

The CDR3 reads CASSLAPSTQETQYF. The CDR3 nucleotides are TGCGCCAGCAGCTTGGCCCCGAGTACACAAGAGACCCAGTACTTC. The V and J genes are TRBV5-1 and TRBJ2-5; D remains unclear. The V and J ends lost 0 bases and 2 bases respectively, with 11 bases between them. The germline CDR1 and CDR2 sequences are SGHRS and YFSETQ. The CDR3 contains 15 residues.

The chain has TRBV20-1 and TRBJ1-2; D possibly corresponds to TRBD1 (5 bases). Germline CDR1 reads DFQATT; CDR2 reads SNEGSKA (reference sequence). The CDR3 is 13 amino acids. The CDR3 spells CSLNTGDTYGYTF. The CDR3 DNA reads TGCAGCCTCAACACAGGAGACACATATGGCTACACCTTC.

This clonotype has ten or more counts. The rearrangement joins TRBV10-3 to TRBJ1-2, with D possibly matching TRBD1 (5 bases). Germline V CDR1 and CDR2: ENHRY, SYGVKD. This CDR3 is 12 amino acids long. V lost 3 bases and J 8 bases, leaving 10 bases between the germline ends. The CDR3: CAISDQGEGYTF. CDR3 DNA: TGTGCCATCAGTGACCAGGGAGAGGGCTACACCTTC.

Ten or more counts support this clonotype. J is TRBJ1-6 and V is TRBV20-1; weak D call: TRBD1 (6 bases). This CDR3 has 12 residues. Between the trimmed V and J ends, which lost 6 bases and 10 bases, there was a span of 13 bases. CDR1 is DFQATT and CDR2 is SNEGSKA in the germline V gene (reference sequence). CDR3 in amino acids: CSARDMGSPLHF. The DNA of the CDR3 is TGCAGTGCGAGGGACATGGGGTCACCCCTCCACTTT.

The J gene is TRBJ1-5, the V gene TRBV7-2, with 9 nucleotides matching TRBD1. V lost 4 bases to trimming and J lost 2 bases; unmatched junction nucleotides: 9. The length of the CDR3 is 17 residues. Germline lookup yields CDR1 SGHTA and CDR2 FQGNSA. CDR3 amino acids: CASSSEDRGWGNQPQHF. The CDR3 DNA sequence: TGTGCCAGCAGCTCAGAGGACAGGGGTTGGGGCAATCAGCCCCAGCATTTT. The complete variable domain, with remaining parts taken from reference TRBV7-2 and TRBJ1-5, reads GAGVSQSPSNKVTEKGKDVELRCDPISGHTALYWYRQSLGQGLEFLIYFQGNSAPDKSGLPSDRFSAERTGGSVSTLTIQRTQQEDSAVYLCASSSEDRGWGNQPQHFGDGTRLSIL.

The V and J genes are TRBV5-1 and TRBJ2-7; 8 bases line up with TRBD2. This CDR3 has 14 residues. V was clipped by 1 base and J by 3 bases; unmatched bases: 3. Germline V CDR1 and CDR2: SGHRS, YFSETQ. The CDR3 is CASSLPGGNYEQYF. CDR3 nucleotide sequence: TGCGCCAGCAGCTTGCCGGGAGGGAACTACGAGCAGTACTTC.

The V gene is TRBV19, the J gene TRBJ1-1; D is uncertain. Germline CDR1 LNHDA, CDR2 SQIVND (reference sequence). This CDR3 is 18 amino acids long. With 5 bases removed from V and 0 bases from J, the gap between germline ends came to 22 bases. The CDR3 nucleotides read TGTGCCAGTAGTCCCACCCGGCAGGCTCGGGGATTGAACACTGAAGCTTTCTTT. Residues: CASSPTRQARGLNTEAFF.

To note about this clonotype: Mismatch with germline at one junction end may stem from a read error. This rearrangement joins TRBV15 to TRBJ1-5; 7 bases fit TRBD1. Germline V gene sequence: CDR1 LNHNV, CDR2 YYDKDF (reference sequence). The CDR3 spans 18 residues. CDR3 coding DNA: TGTGCCAGCAGCCTAAACAGGGGAGCTTTGGCAGGCAATCAGCCCCAGCATTTT. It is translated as CASSLNRGALAGNQPQHF.

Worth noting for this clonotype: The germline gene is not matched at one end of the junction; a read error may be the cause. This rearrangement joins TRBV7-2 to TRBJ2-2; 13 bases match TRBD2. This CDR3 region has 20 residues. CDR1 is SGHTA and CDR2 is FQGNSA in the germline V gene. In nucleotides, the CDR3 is TGTGCCAGCAGCGACAACAGGGGTCTGACTAGCGGGAGGAACGCCGGGGAGCTGTTTTTT. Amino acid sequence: CASSDNRGLTSGRNAGELFF.

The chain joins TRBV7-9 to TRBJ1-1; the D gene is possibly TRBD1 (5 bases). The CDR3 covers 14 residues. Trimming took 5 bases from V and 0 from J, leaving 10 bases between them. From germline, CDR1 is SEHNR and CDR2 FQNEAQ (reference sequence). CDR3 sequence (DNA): TGTGCCAGCAGCCATCCAGGGATGAACACTGAAGCTTTCTTT. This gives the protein CASSHPGMNTEAFF.

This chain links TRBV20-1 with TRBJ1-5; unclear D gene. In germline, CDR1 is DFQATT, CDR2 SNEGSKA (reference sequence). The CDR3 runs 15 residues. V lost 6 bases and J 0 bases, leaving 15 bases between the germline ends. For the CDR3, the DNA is TGCAGTGCCAGTGGTGGGCGGTATAGCAATCAGCCCCAGCATTTT. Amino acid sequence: CSASGGRYSNQPQHF.

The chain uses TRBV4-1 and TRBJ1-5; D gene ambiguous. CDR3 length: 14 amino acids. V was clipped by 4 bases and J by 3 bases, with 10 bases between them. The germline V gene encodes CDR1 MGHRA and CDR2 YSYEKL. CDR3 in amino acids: CASSPGLPNQPQHF. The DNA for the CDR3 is TGCGCCAGCAGCCCCGGCCTCCCCAATCAGCCCCAGCATTTT.

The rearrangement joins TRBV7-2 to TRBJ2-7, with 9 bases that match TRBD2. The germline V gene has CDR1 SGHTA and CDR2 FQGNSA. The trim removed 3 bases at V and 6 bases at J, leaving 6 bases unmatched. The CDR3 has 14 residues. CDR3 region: CASSLEAGGFEQYF. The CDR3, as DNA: TGTGCCAGCAGCTTGGAAGCGGGAGGCTTCGAGCAGTACTTC.

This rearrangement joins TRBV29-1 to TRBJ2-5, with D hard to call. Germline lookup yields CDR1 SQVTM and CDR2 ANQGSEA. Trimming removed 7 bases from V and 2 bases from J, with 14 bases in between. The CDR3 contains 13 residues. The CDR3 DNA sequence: TGCAGCGCACGCTCGTGGTTACAAGAGACCCAGTACTTC. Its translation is CSARSWLQETQYF.